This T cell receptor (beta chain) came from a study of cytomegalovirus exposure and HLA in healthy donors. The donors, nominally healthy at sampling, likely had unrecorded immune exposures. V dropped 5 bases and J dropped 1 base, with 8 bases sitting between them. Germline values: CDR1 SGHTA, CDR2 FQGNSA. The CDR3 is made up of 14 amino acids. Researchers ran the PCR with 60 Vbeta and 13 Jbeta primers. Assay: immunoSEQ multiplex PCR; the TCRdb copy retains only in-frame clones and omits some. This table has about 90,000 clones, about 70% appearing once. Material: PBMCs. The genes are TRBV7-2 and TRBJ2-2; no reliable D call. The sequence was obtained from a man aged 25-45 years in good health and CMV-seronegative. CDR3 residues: CASSPDLNTGELFF. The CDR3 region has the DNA TGTGCCAGCAGCCCAGACTTGAACACCGGGGAGCTGTTTTTT.